This is a list of T cell receptor beta chains from one sample in a study of blood T cell repertoires in COVID-19. Here immunoSEQ multiplex PCR was the method, and the copy in TCRdb shows in-frame clones only, minus some. The sample includes around 250,000 clones, around 87% of them seen just once. Sample: peripheral blood. These receptors originate from a woman in her 70s with active or convalescent COVID-19. Each CDR3 is given with its conserved first and last residue. D genes are given only for firm matches. Not every row has a clone size; where given, it reads once, few, many or a size class.

d_call	clone_size	v_call	j_call	cdr3_nt	cdr3_aa
.	.	TRBV11-2	TRBJ1-1	TGTGCCAGCAGCTTAGTGGAGGGGAACACTGAAGCTTTCTTT	CASSLVEGNTEAFF
.	.	TRBV9	TRBJ1-1	TGTGCCAGCAGCCCTCGTTCGACAGGGAACACTGAAGCTTTCTTT	CASSPRSTGNTEAFF
.	.	TRBV9	TRBJ2-2	TGTGCCAGCAGCGTAACTCCCACCGGGGAGCTGTTTTTT	CASSVTPTGELFF
.	many	TRBV6-5	TRBJ1-2	TGTGCCAGCTACTCGCGGCAACCGGGCTATGGCTACACCTTC	CASYSRQPGYGYTF
.	.	TRBV5-1	TRBJ1-5	TGCGCCAGCAGCTTAAGCTCCGGAGATCAGCCCCAGCATTTT	CASSLSSGDQPQHF
TRBD1	.	TRBV25-1	TRBJ1-1	TGTGCCAGCAGTGGACCCCGGGACAGGGAACGAAGCGCTGAAGCTTTCTTT	CASSGPRDRERSAEAFF
.	.	TRBV12-3/TRBV12-4	TRBJ1-4	TGTGCCAGCAGTTTTAGTCCCGGTGAAAAACTGTTTTTT	CASSFSPGEKLFF
.	.	TRBV7-9	TRBJ1-5	TGTGCCAGCAGCGCAATGAGTGGCAATCAGCCCCAGCATTTT	CASSAMSGNQPQHF
TRBD2	.	TRBV27	TRBJ2-1	TGTGCCAGCAGTTCCTATTTGGCGGGGGGGAGGTACAATGAGCAGTTCTTC	CASSSYLAGGRYNEQFF
.	.	TRBV27	TRBJ1-1	TGTGCCAGCAGTTTCCTCGCGACAGGGAACACTGAAGCTTTCTTT	CASSFLATGNTEAFF
TRBD1	once	TRBV2	TRBJ1-4	TGTGCCAGCGAACCGGGACAGGGGTTGTCGACTAATGAAAAACTGTTTTTT	CASEPGQGLSTNEKLFF
.	.	TRBV5-6	TRBJ2-1	TGTGCCAGCAGCCCACTGGAGGTGGTTACTGGTGAGCAGTTCTTC	CASSPLEVVTGEQFF
.	.	TRBV18	TRBJ1-2	TGTGCCAGCTCACCTCAGGGCTACCATGGCTACACCTTC	CASSPQGYHGYTF
.	once	TRBV12-3/TRBV12-4	TRBJ1-2	TGTGCCAGCAGCCTTACAGGCCTAAATGGCTACACCTTC	CASSLTGLNGYTF
.	.	TRBV15	TRBJ1-2	TGTGCCACCAGCAGTAACAGCCGCGGCTACACCTTC	CATSSNSRGYTF
TRBD1	.	TRBV6-8	TRBJ1-1	TGTGCCAGCAGTCCGACAGGGTCGAACACTGAAGCTTTCTTT	CASSPTGSNTEAFF
.	.	TRBV5-1	TRBJ2-2	TGCGCCAGCAGGTCCGGCGCGGGGAACACCGGGGAGCTGTTTTTT	CASRSGAGNTGELFF
.	.	TRBV6-5	TRBJ2-5	TGTGCCAGCAGTTACGGGAGCTTCCAAGAGACCCAGTACTTC	CASSYGSFQETQYF
TRBD1	.	TRBV7-7	TRBJ2-5	TGTGCCAGCAGCTTACGGACAGGTGACTACCAAGAGACCCAGTACTTC	CASSLRTGDYQETQYF
.	.	TRBV11-1	TRBJ1-1	TGTGCCAGCAGCTTAGAGGGGACTTTTAACACTGAAGCTTTCTTT	CASSLEGTFNTEAFF
.	.	TRBV7-9	TRBJ1-6	TGTGCCAGCAGCTTACAAGTCGGGATTAATTCACCCCTCCACTTT	CASSLQVGINSPLHF
TRBD1	.	TRBV7-2	TRBJ2-4	TGTGCCAGCAGCTTAGAAGACAGGGTAGCCAAAAACATTCAGTACTTC	CASSLEDRVAKNIQYF